The T cell receptor (beta chain) under discussion was sequenced for a study of regulatory T cells in long-lasting Graves disease. The CDR3 totals 19 residues. The junction had 13 bases not matched to a gene; V was cut back by 3 bases and J by 3 bases. CDR1 is MNHNS and CDR2 is SASEGT in the germline V gene. Time point meaning: newly diagnosed GD, antithyroid drugs for less than 3 months. The TCR library was made from RNA that had been extracted from PBMCs in TRIzol. Diagnosing Graves' disease relied on the American Thyroid Association guidelines. Building of the TCR beta libraries involved iRepertoire HTBI primers and Arm-PCR of CDR3 regions. TCRdb itself ran the multiplex PCR reads through MiXCR, one entry per CDR3 protein. The sample lists about 500,000 distinct CDR3 sequences; around 15% were seen once. These data were also reused for a study on T cells in Graves' hyperthyroidism and ophthalmopathy. From that study: Patients with ophthalmopathy were separated from those with stable hyperthyroidism by a 13 V-J model.

The source was peripheral blood mononuclear cells (PBMCs), collected at new diagnosis, from a patient treated with antithyroid drugs. This chain uses TRBV6-1 with TRBJ2-4, with 11 bases aligning to TRBD2. The sequence was obtained from a man in his forties with Graves disease. CDR3 region: CASSDQLAGARPGKNIQYF. The CDR3 region has the DNA TGTGCCAGCAGTGACCAACTAGCGGGAGCCCGCCCTGGCAAAAACATTCAGTACTTC.